Listed below are T cell receptor beta chains from one sample, sequenced in a study of shared clonotypes between healthy human individuals. Data came from immunoSEQ multiplex PCR; TCRdb stores just in-frame clones and leaves some out. This sample has some 1,100,000 clones; around 78% occur once, and the top ten carry approximately 0.5%. The sequencing sample was made of memory CD4+ T cells from PBMCs. These receptors all stem from a man younger than 35 in good health. Some clones in this sample may be carry-over from other donors' samples. The CDR3 runs from the conserved cysteine through the conserved F or W. D genes are given only for firm matches. Only some rows state a clone size, as once, few, many or a class for expanded clones.

cdr3_nt cdr3_aa j_call d_call clone_size cdr3_length v_call
TGTGCCAGCAGCTTATACACCGTTAGAGAAGCTTTCTTT CASSLYTVREAFF TRBJ1-1 NA few 13 TRBV7-9
TGTGCCAGTAGTAGGCAGGGGGTTTCCTACAATGAGCAGTTCTTC CASSRQGVSYNEQFF TRBJ2-1 TRBD1 NA 15 TRBV19
TGCGCCAGCAGCCTCACTAGCGGAGACTCCTACGAGCAGTACTTC CASSLTSGDSYEQYF TRBJ2-7 TRBD2 NA 15 TRBV5-1
TGTGCCATCAGTGGAGGTTCGGGCGAGCAGTACTTC CAISGGSGEQYF TRBJ2-7 NA NA 12 TRBV10-3
TGTGCCAGCAGAACCGGGTCTTCACAGGGTGAGCAGTTCTTC CASRTGSSQGEQFF TRBJ2-1 NA NA 14 TRBV2
TGTGCCAGCAGCCCCTCCCTTGATCGGGGCTACACCTTC CASSPSLDRGYTF TRBJ1-2 NA few 13 TRBV11-1
TGTGCCACCTCCCGGACTAGCGGGAGAATGGTCCAAGAGACCCAGTACTTC CATSRTSGRMVQETQYF TRBJ2-5 TRBD2 NA 17 TRBV7-9
TGCGCCAGCAGCCAAGCAGGACTCACCTACGAGCAGTACTTC CASSQAGLTYEQYF TRBJ2-7 NA NA 14 TRBV4-1
TGTGCCAGCAGCACAAGCGCCTACGTGCAGTACTTC CASSTSAYVQYF TRBJ2-7 NA NA 12 TRBV28
TGCGCCAGCAGCTTGGTTGCGTGGAAGGATGGTACAACTAATGAAAAACTGTTTTTT CASSLVAWKDGTTNEKLFF TRBJ1-4 NA NA 19 TRBV5-1
TGTGCCAGTAGTCTCGGGACTAGCGGCTCCTACAATGAGCAGTTCTTC CASSLGTSGSYNEQFF TRBJ2-1 TRBD2 NA 16 TRBV19
TGTGCCAGCAGCGTAGACGGGACTAGCGGGAGAGGCTACGAGCAGTACTTC CASSVDGTSGRGYEQYF TRBJ2-7 TRBD2 NA 17 TRBV9
TGTGCCAGCATCGAGGGACTAGCGGGAGTGGCCGGGGAGCTGTTTTTT CASIEGLAGVAGELFF TRBJ2-2 TRBD2 few 16 TRBV7-6
TGTGCCAGCCAGGCGGGAGGCGATGAGCAGTTCTTC CASQAGGDEQFF TRBJ2-1 TRBD2 NA 12 TRBV28
TGTGCCAGCAGCTCGAAGCAAAGGACTAGCGGGAGTGGTAATGAGCAGTTCTTC CASSSKQRTSGSGNEQFF TRBJ2-1 TRBD2 many 18 TRBV7-9
TGTGCCAGCACCCGACCAGGGGGAGCTAACTATGGCTACACCTTC CASTRPGGANYGYTF TRBJ1-2 TRBD1 NA 15 TRBV7-8
TGCGCCAGCAGCGTGGGGCTAGCGGAAGCCAAAAACATTCAGTACTTC CASSVGLAEAKNIQYF TRBJ2-4 TRBD2 NA 16 TRBV5-1
TGTGCCACCCGGGACAGGGGAACCGGGGAGCTGTTTTTT CATRDRGTGELFF TRBJ2-2 TRBD1 NA 13 TRBV6-4
TGTGCCAGCGGACACGAACTCGGGGAGCTGTTTTTT CASGHELGELFF TRBJ2-2 NA NA 12 TRBV7-2
TGTGCCAGCAGCCAAGATCATAGGGGACTAGCGGCCAATGAGCAGTTCTTC CASSQDHRGLAANEQFF TRBJ2-1 TRBD2 NA 17 TRBV4-2
TGTGCCAGCAGTCTCCGGTGGATTCCCCACACTGAAGCTTTCTTT CASSLRWIPHTEAFF TRBJ1-1 NA few 15 TRBV28
TGTGCCAGCAGTGTTCGGACAGGGGAAGTCGGGGAGCTGTTTTTT CASSVRTGEVGELFF TRBJ2-2 TRBD1 NA 15 TRBV6-1
TGTGCCACCAGCAGAGATCTGGGGGGCAAGTACTTC CATSRDLGGKYF TRBJ2-7 NA NA 12 TRBV15
TGTGCCAGCAGTTCTGATACAGGGGGGGCTAATGAAAAACTGTTTTTT CASSSDTGGANEKLFF TRBJ1-4 TRBD1 NA 16 TRBV28
TGTGCCAGCAGAAGCGACATCAGAGGCTACACCTTC CASRSDIRGYTF TRBJ1-2 NA NA 12 TRBV6-5
TGTGCCAGCAGAACGCGGGAGGCACAAGAGACCCAGTACTTC CASRTREAQETQYF TRBJ2-5 TRBD2 NA 14 TRBV28
TGTGCCAGCAGCCTTTCACAGGGGATAAAGCCGCCTGGGGCCAACGTCCTGACTTTC CASSLSQGIKPPGANVLTF TRBJ2-6 TRBD1 few 19 TRBV14
TGTGCCAGCAGTGTACTGACAGGGGCCATGAACACTGAAGCTTTCTTT CASSVLTGAMNTEAFF TRBJ1-1 TRBD1 NA 16 TRBV2
TGTGCCATCAGTGAGAAGGGCAGGGGCTACGAGCAGTACTTC CAISEKGRGYEQYF TRBJ2-7 NA NA 14 TRBV10-3
TGTGCCAGCAGCCAAGATCCCGGGAAGACCTACGAGCAGTACTTC CASSQDPGKTYEQYF TRBJ2-7 NA NA 15 TRBV14
TGTGCCAGCAGTGAGGTAACCTATAGACGGCGAATCTCTGGAAACACCATATATTTT CASSEVTYRRRISGNTIYF TRBJ1-3 NA many 19 TRBV6-1
TGTGCCAGCAGTAGCGGGAGTAGCTCCTACAATGAGCAGTTCTTC CASSSGSSSYNEQFF TRBJ2-1 TRBD2 NA 15 TRBV2
TGTGCCTCTCCTAGAGGCAGGGTGGGGGAAAAACTGTTTTTT CASPRGRVGEKLFF TRBJ1-4 NA NA 14 TRBV28
TGCGCCAGCAGCTCGTCGTGGGGACAGGAAGAGACCCAGTACTTC CASSSSWGQEETQYF TRBJ2-5 TRBD1 NA 15 TRBV5-1
TGCGCCAGCAGTCAAATGGGGCAGGGGAGAAGCGTCTACACCTTC CASSQMGQGRSVYTF TRBJ1-2 NA NA 15 TRBV23-1
TGCAGTGCCCCAGACAATGAGCAGTTCTTC CSAPDNEQFF TRBJ2-1 NA NA 10 TRBV20-1
TGCGCCAGCAGTAAGGGACAGCCCTATGGCTACACCTTC CASSKGQPYGYTF TRBJ1-2 TRBD1 few 13 TRBV10-2
TGTGCCAGCAGCCTTTACAGGGATCAGCCCCAGCATTTT CASSLYRDQPQHF TRBJ1-5 NA NA 13 TRBV11-2
TGCAGCGTGAGACAGGGGTACTATGGCTACACCTTC CSVRQGYYGYTF TRBJ1-2 TRBD1 NA 12 TRBV29-1